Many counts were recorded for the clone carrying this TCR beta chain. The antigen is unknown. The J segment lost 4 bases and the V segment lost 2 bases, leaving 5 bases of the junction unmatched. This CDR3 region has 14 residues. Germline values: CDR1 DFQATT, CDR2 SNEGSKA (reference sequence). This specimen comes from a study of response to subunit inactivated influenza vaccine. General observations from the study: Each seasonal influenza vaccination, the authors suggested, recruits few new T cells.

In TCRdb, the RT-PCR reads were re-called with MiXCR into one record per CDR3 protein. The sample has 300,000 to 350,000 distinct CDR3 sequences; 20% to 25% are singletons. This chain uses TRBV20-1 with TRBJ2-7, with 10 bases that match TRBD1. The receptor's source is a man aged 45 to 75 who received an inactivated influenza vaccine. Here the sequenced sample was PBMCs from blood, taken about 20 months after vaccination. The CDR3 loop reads CSARRTGGGYEQYF. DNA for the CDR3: TGCAGTGCTAGAAGGACAGGGGGAGGATACGAGCAGTACTTC.